This T cell receptor beta chain was identified in a study of monozygotic twins with inflammatory bowel disease. This CDR3 is built from 14 residues. Germline V lookup: CDR1 LGHDT, CDR2 YNNKEL (reference sequence). Study-wide results and limits: No detectable difference in repertoire similarity separated concordant from discordant twins, possibly as a result of limited power. Healthy co-twins had higher TCRbeta inverse Simpson diversity than their IBD twins.

As regards this clonotype: What it binds is unknown.

TCRdb reprocessed the 5' RACE reads; each CDR3 protein has one entry and no DNA is given. This table lists about 300,000 distinct CDR3 sequences. Sequencing was performed on blood. This sequence was found in a human donor with ulcerative colitis or Crohn's disease, or a healthy co-twin of an affected twin (not recorded which). The V gene is TRBV3-1, the J gene TRBJ2-7; lacking DNA, the TRBD1 call made by TCRdb goes unchecked. The CDR3 spells CASTFRVSSYEQYF.